Each of the 24 T cell receptor beta chains below was sequenced from the same sample in a study of shared clonotypes between healthy human individuals. Measured with immunoSEQ multiplex PCR; TCRdb has only the in-frame clones, and not every one. The table lists millions of clones, roughly 92% of them singletons, with roughly 0.13% in the top ten. Source material: naive CD4+ T cells sorted from blood. Subset given: CD45RA+ positively selected. Source of these receptors: a man aged 18 to 29 in good health.

The J gene is TRBJ2-2, the V gene TRBV11-2; the D call may be TRBD1 or TRBD2 (5 bases each). CDR1 and CDR2 from the germline V gene are SGHAT and FQNNGV. V dropped 4 bases and J dropped 4 bases, with 13 bases sitting between them. There are 15 residues in the CDR3. The CDR3 region is CASSSRAGSTGELFF. For the CDR3, the DNA is TGTGCCAGCAGCTCCCGCGCAGGGAGCACCGGGGAGCTGTTTTTT.

The chain couples TRBV6-1 to TRBJ1-3, with D maybe TRBD1 (5 bases). V was trimmed by 4 bases and J by 0 bases, leaving 10 bases between them. There are 15 residues in the CDR3. Germline CDR1 MNHNS, CDR2 SASEGT. The DNA for the CDR3 is TGTGCCAGCAGTGCGGGACTGCTCTCTGGAAACACCATATATTTT. Protein product: CASSAGLLSGNTIYF.

This clone appeared a single time. V usage is TRBV5-1 and J usage is TRBJ2-2; the match to TRBD1 covers 7 bases. Germline V gene lookup returns CDR1 SGHRS and CDR2 YFSETQ. J was trimmed by 3 bases and V by 0 bases; bases with no gene match: 2. The length of the CDR3 is 15 residues. The CDR3 is CASSLVGTDTGELFF. The CDR3 DNA reads as TGCGCCAGCAGCTTGGTAGGGACAGACACCGGGGAGCTGTTTTTT.

This clone was detected once. V and J are TRBV5-6 and TRBJ1-3, with D uncertain. The V end was cut by 4 bases, the J end by 4 bases, with 15 bases between. Germline V gene lookup returns CDR1 SGHDT and CDR2 YYEEEE. The CDR3 has 15 amino acids. The CDR3 here is CASSRGSLGGNTIYF. CDR3 sequence (DNA): TGTGCCAGCAGCCGTGGGTCCCTGGGAGGAAACACCATATATTTT.

V gene TRBV5-1 combines with J gene TRBJ2-3; TRBD2 matches at 7 bases. V shed 4 bases and J 2 bases; nucleotides not matched to a gene: 7. The CDR3 is 15 residues long. Germline V lookup: CDR1 SGHRS, CDR2 YFSETQ. CDR3 sequence: CASSPGRGTTDTQYF. The CDR3 nucleotides are TGCGCCAGCAGCCCTGGGCGGGGGACCACAGATACGCAGTATTTT. The full variable domain, rest sourced from reference TRBV5-1 and TRBJ2-3, is KAGVTQTPRYLIKTRGQQVTLSCSPISGHRSVSWYQQTPGQGLQFLFEYFSETQRNKGNFPGRFSGRQFSNSRSEMNVSTLELGDSALYLCASSPGRGTTDTQYFGPGTRLTVL.

The chain combines TRBV5-1 with TRBJ2-2; the D gene is possibly TRBD1 (5 bases). This CDR3 region has 13 residues. The germline V and J ends were trimmed by 10 bases and 5 bases, with 15 bases remaining between them. Per the germline V gene, CDR1 is SGHRS and CDR2 is YFSETQ. The CDR3 here is CASQGSFTGELFF. In DNA, the CDR3 is TGCGCCTCCCAGGGCAGTTTTACCGGGGAGCTGTTTTTT.

The V gene is TRBV6-1, the J gene TRBJ2-2; D is unresolved. The germline V and J ends were trimmed by 5 bases and 0 bases, with 10 bases remaining between them. The CDR3 covers 15 residues. Germline CDR1 and CDR2: MNHNS and SASEGT. CDR3 sequence (DNA): TGTGCCAGCAGTAGGGTCCCCGCGAACACCGGGGAGCTGTTTTTT. It codes for CASSRVPANTGELFF.

This clone was observed a single time. Distinct nucleotide sequences in the sample also encode this CDR3. The chain couples TRBV5-4 to TRBJ2-3; D remains ambiguous. This CDR3 is built from 13 residues. V was cut by 2 bases and J by 2 bases, with 6 bases left in between. Germline assignment: CDR1 SGHNT and CDR2 YYREEE (reference sequence). The CDR3 coding sequence is TGTGCCAGCAGCTTTGGGTACACAGATACGCAGTATTTT. Amino acids: CASSFGYTDTQYF.

The V call is TRBV4-3, the J call TRBJ2-2; 9 bases line up with TRBD1. Trimming removed 4 bases from V and 1 base from J; junction bases left unmatched: 4. The germline CDR1 and CDR2 sequences are LGHNA and YSLEER. The CDR3 is made up of 16 amino acids. CDR3 in amino acids: CASSPETGGNTGELFF. For the CDR3, the DNA is TGCGCCAGCAGCCCAGAGACAGGGGGGAACACCGGGGAGCTGTTTTTT.

This chain joins TRBV18 and TRBJ2-7; a possible D gene is TRBD2 (6 bases). In germline, CDR1 is KGHSH, CDR2 LQKENI. The germline V and J ends were trimmed by 2 bases and 6 bases, with 11 bases remaining between them. CDR3 size: 13 residues. The CDR3 protein is CASSPTRESEQYF. For the CDR3, the DNA is TGTGCCAGCTCACCAACTCGGGAGAGCGAGCAGTACTTC.

The chain couples TRBV2 to TRBJ2-5, with 10 bases lining up with TRBD2. Germline V gene data show CDR1 as SNHLY and CDR2 as FYNNEI. Losses at the gene ends were 7 bases for V and 3 bases for J; bases not matched to a gene: 11. CDR3 length: 16 residues. Here the CDR3 reads CASTAEALAGKETQYF. DNA of the CDR3: TGTGCCAGCACGGCTGAAGCACTAGCGGGAAAAGAGACCCAGTACTTC.

The chain combines TRBV18 with TRBJ2-7; 9 positions agree with TRBD1. The CDR3 loop spans 16 amino acids. J lost 5 bases, V lost 3 bases, and 11 bases had no gene match. CDR1 and CDR2 (germline): KGHSH, LQKENI. CDR3 residues: CASSPPWDRAGNEQYF. The CDR3 nucleotides read TGTGCCAGCTCACCCCCCTGGGACAGGGCGGGCAACGAGCAGTACTTC.

V usage is TRBV30 and J usage is TRBJ2-5, with TRBD2 matching 10 bases. Germline lookup yields CDR1 GTSNPN and CDR2 SVGIG (reference sequence). The CDR3 runs 14 residues. Unmatched junction bases numbered 5, after V lost 3 bases and J lost 4 bases. CDR3 protein: CAWRQREGRETQYF. The CDR3 DNA reads TGTGCCTGGAGACAGCGGGAGGGCCGAGAGACCCAGTACTTC.

Written as DNA, the CDR3 is TGCGCCAGCAGCCAATACGACAGGGTGAGCAATCAGCCCCAGCATTTT. Amino acid sequence: CASSQYDRVSNQPQHF. The chain recombines TRBV4-3 with TRBJ1-5; TRBD1 agrees at 7 bases. Trimming at V came to 2 bases and at J to 1 base, leaving 5 bases not matched to a gene. The CDR3 contains 16 residues. Germline V gene sequence: CDR1 LGHNA, CDR2 YSLEER.

The genes are TRBV5-4 and TRBJ2-1, with 7 positions matching TRBD1. The CDR3 is made up of 14 amino acids. The germline gives CDR1 SGHNT, CDR2 YYREEE (reference sequence). The V gene end was trimmed by 6 bases and the J gene end by 5 bases; junction bases not matched to a gene: 8. The CDR3 sequence: CASTPGTEHNEQFF. The CDR3 DNA reads TGTGCCAGCACTCCCGGGACAGAACACAATGAGCAGTTCTTC.

This rearrangement joins TRBV30 to TRBJ2-2; D is unresolved. The germline gives CDR1 GTSNPN, CDR2 SVGIG (reference sequence). CDR3 size: 12 residues. V lost 2 bases and J lost 6, with 7 bases in between. CDR3 in DNA: TGTGCCTGGAGTAGGTCGGCCGGGGAGCTGTTTTTT. Translated, it gives CAWSRSAGELFF.

CDR3 sequence: CASSVLGQGYTEAFF. The DNA for the CDR3 is TGTGCCAGCAGCGTATTAGGACAGGGGTACACTGAAGCTTTCTTT. The rearrangement joins TRBV9 to TRBJ1-1, with TRBD1 matching over 9 bases. V was pared by 1 base and J by 3 bases, with 4 bases of the junction left unmatched. The germline V gene has CDR1 SGDLS and CDR2 YYNGEE. CDR3 size: 15 residues.

The chain combines TRBV7-6 with TRBJ2-7; 8 positions match TRBD2. The CDR3 is 15 residues long. Germline CDR1 is SGHVS and CDR2 is FNYEAQ. Trimming at V came to 5 bases and at J to 5 bases, leaving 11 bases not matched to a gene. The DNA for the CDR3 is TGTGCCAGCAGCCCCTCGGGCGGGAGGTCGGACGAGCAGTACTTC. Its protein is CASSPSGGRSDEQYF. The entire variable domain, with the rest obtained from reference TRBV7-6 and TRBJ2-7, is as follows: GAGVSQSPRYKVTKRGQDVALRCDPISGHVSLYWYRQALGQGPEFLTYFNYEAQQDKSGLPNDRFSAERPEGSISTLTIQRTEQRDSAMYRCASSPSGGRSDEQYFGPGTRLTVT.

The genes are TRBV15 and TRBJ2-3; D may be TRBD1 (6 bases). Trimming removed 8 bases from V and 5 bases from J, with 11 bases in between. Per germline, CDR1 LNHNV and CDR2 YYDKDF (reference sequence). The CDR3 is 12 residues long. The CDR3 nucleotides are TGTGCCACCTCTGAACAGGGAGATACGCAGTATTTT. Its translation: CATSEQGDTQYF.

As regards this clone: The identical CDR3 is also encoded by other nucleotide sequences in the sample. The rearrangement links TRBV10-3 to TRBJ1-6, with a tentative D call TRBD1 (5 bases). Deletions cut 4 bases from V and 7 bases from J, with 5 bases between. The CDR3 runs to 12 residues. Germline lookup yields CDR1 ENHRY and CDR2 SYGVKD. The CDR3 loop is CAISGGNSPLHF. DNA for the CDR3: TGTGCCATCAGTGGGGGGAATTCACCCCTCCACTTT.

The gene calls are TRBV10-3 and TRBJ2-2; 9 bases are a match to TRBD2. From germline, CDR1 is ENHRY and CDR2 SYGVKD. V trimming: 6 bases; J trimming: 3 bases; junction bases outside the gene matches: 5. This CDR3 contains 15 residues. Here the CDR3 DNA reads TGTGCCATCAGACAGACTAGCGGAGACACCGGGGAGCTGTTTTTT. Amino acid sequence: CAIRQTSGDTGELFF.

This chain joins TRBV18 and TRBJ1-5; D gene uncertain. Per the germline V gene, CDR1 is KGHSH and CDR2 is LQKENI. The CDR3 runs 13 residues. Deletions cut 10 bases from V and 1 base from J, with 11 bases between. The CDR3 DNA is TGTGCCACTACTAGTGAGAGCAATCAGCCCCAGCATTTT. It is translated as CATTSESNQPQHF.

This clone was seen more than once but under ten times. V gene TRBV6-1 combines with J gene TRBJ1-2, with a weak D call TRBD1 (6 bases). The V end was cut by 7 bases, the J end by 6 bases, with 12 bases between. This CDR3 has 12 residues. The germline V gene encodes CDR1 MNHNS and CDR2 SASEGT. This chain's CDR3 is CASMGRGDGYTF. The CDR3 nucleotides are TGTGCCAGCATGGGCAGGGGAGATGGCTACACCTTC.

The chain recombines TRBV5-1 with TRBJ1-2; no firm D call. CDR1 and CDR2 (germline): SGHRS, YFSETQ. The CDR3 loop spans 13 amino acids. The V end was cut by 3 bases, the J end by 8 bases, with 14 bases between. In nucleotides, the CDR3 is TGCGCCAGCAGCTCTAACCCCGATAGGGGCTACACCTTC. Its protein product is CASSSNPDRGYTF.